These T cell receptor beta chains were read from a single sample in a study of cytomegalovirus exposure and HLA in healthy donors. Measured with immunoSEQ multiplex PCR; TCRdb has only the in-frame clones, and not every one. The sample holds 95,000 to 150,000 clones, around 70% seen once. The sequenced sample consisted of PBMCs. These receptors were taken from a woman aged 40 to 49 in good health and CMV-seronegative. Both conserved end residues are part of each CDR3. D genes are given only for firm matches. Where a row states a size, it is once, few, many or the class of an expanded clone; other rows omit it.

v_gene	j_gene	d_gene	abundance	CDR3aa	CDR3nt
TRBV7-2	TRBJ2-2	TRBD2	-	CASSLFSGGVTGELFF	TGTGCCAGCAGCTTATTTTCGGGGGGGGTCACCGGGGAGCTGTTTTTT
TRBV9	TRBJ2-1	-	-	CASSVGRGTYNEQFF	TGTGCCAGCAGCGTAGGTCGGGGGACTTACAATGAGCAGTTCTTC
TRBV7-8	TRBJ1-2	-	-	CASSLELGTGSGYTF	TGTGCCAGCAGCTTAGAGTTAGGGACTGGCTCGGGCTACACCTTC
TRBV9	TRBJ2-1	TRBD2	-	CASSVLAGAFPEQFF	TGTGCCAGCAGCGTACTAGCGGGGGCGTTTCCGGAGCAGTTCTTC
TRBV4-2	TRBJ1-4	TRBD1	few	CASSPRDSLREKLFF	TGTGCCAGCAGCCCCCGGGACAGTCTACGGGAAAAACTGTTTTTT
TRBV7-2	TRBJ2-5	-	-	CASSLGLTPETQYF	TGTGCCAGCAGCTTAGGGCTCACCCCAGAGACCCAGTACTTC
TRBV7-9	TRBJ1-2	TRBD1	-	CASSQGTDIGYTF	TGTGCCAGCAGCCAAGGGACAGATATCGGCTACACCTTC
TRBV11-2	TRBJ1-5	-	-	CASSPGRIGGFGQPQHF	TGTGCCAGCAGCCCAGGACGCATTGGGGGGTTTGGTCAGCCCCAGCATTTT
TRBV7-3	TRBJ2-5	-	-	CASSLNPGNQETQYF	TGTGCCAGCAGCTTAAATCCCGGGAACCAAGAGACCCAGTACTTC
TRBV5-1	TRBJ2-7	-	-	CASSLSGGYYEQYF	TGCGCCAGCAGCTTGTCAGGAGGCTACTACGAGCAGTACTTC
TRBV19	TRBJ2-7	TRBD1	few	CASSILGTERYEQYF	TGTGCCAGTAGTATACTGGGGACAGAGCGCTACGAGCAGTACTTC
TRBV10-2	TRBJ2-3	-	once	CASRATDTQYF	TGCGCCAGCAGAGCCACAGATACGCAGTATTTT
TRBV5-4	TRBJ2-3	TRBD2	once	CASSSQTSGGVSGQYF	TGTGCCAGCAGCTCCCAGACTAGCGGGGGGGTGTCAGGGCAGTATTTT
TRBV2	TRBJ1-2	TRBD1	-	CASIPTGNYGYTF	TGTGCCAGCATTCCGACAGGGAACTATGGCTACACCTTC
TRBV7-9	TRBJ2-3	TRBD2	-	CSSSPGTSGSIGDTQYF	TGTTCCAGCAGCCCTGGGACTAGCGGGTCAATCGGGGATACGCAGTATTTT
TRBV29-1	TRBJ1-1	TRBD1	-	CSAIQGGFTEAFF	TGCAGCGCTATACAGGGGGGGTTCACTGAAGCTTTCTTT